Presented here are 25 T cell receptor beta chains from one specimen sequenced in a study of Graves' ophthalmopathy and Graves' hyperthyroidism. RNA transcripts were the template, and TCR beta CDR3 regions were amplified from them. RT-PCR in the first round used HTBI primers; a second-round multiplex PCR followed. TCRdb reprocessed the multiplex PCR reads via MiXCR and lists one record per CDR3 protein. The sample carries around 1.1 million distinct CDR3 sequences, 35% to 45% recorded once. The sequencing sample was made of peripheral blood or thyroid tissue (not recorded which). These receptors were collected from an adult man with Graves' hyperthyroidism.

This clonotype was seen at least ten times. V gene TRBV29-1 combines with J gene TRBJ2-5; a weak D match, TRBD2 (6 bases). Trimming shortened V by 5 bases and J by 4 bases, and 17 bases separated the two germline ends. The CDR3 runs 14 residues. CDR1 and CDR2 from the germline V gene are SQVTM and ANQGSEA. The DNA for the CDR3 is TGCAGCGTTCCCGGGCTAGCGTTAGGAGAGACCCAGTACTTC. Its protein is CSVPGLALGETQYF.

This clonotype was counted at least ten times. J is TRBJ2-5 and V is TRBV12-3 or TRBV12-4; the D gene is possibly TRBD1 (5 bases). Trimming shortened V by 7 bases and J by 5 bases, and 17 bases separated the two germline ends. This CDR3 comprises 14 residues. CDR3 residues: CASTRDGARETQYF. CDR3 in DNA: TGTGCCAGCACCCGAGATGGGGCTCGGGAGACCCAGTACTTC.

In regard to this clonotype: One base away lies a much larger clone, so this may be a sequencing read error. V gene TRBV7-2 combines with J gene TRBJ1-5; D might be TRBD1 (6 bases). This CDR3 contains 16 residues. In germline, CDR1 is SGHTA, CDR2 FQGNSA. CDR3 residues: CVSSLGGSGGNQPQHF. The CDR3 DNA reads as TGTGTCAGCAGCTTAGGGGGATCGGGGGGCAACCAGCCCCAGCATTTT.

This clonotype has at least ten counts. The CDR3 DNA follows: TGTGCCACCAGTGATTCGACAGAGACTTATGGCTACACCTTC. This gives the protein CATSDSTETYGYTF. This chain joins TRBV24-1 and TRBJ1-2; TRBD1 might be the D (5 bases). The germline gives CDR1 KGHDR, CDR2 SFDVKD. The CDR3 has 14 amino acids. Trimming removed 2 bases from V and 5 bases from J, with 11 bases in between.

A word on this clonotype: This sequence may be a read error, since a much larger clone differs from it by one base. V usage is TRBV30 and J usage is TRBJ2-7; D gene uncertain. The CDR3 consists of 11 residues. V was cut by 0 bases and J by 3 bases, with 3 bases left in between. Germline CDR1 and CDR2: GTSNPN and SVGIG (reference sequence). The CDR3 region is CAWSVIYEQYF. The CDR3 region has the DNA TGTGCCTGGAGTGTAATCTACGAGCAGTACTTC. Complete variable domain (other parts from reference TRBV30 and TRBJ2-7): SQTIHQWPATLVQPVGSPLSLECTVEGTSNPNLYWYRQAAGRGLQLLFYSVGIGQISSEVPQNLSASRPQDRQFILSSKKLLLSDSGFYLCAWSVIYEQYFGPGTRLTVT.

The rearrangement links TRBV6-5 to TRBJ1-2; tentative D call: TRBD1 (5 bases). The V gene's germline CDR1 is MNHEY and CDR2 SVGAGI. The germline V and J ends were trimmed by 2 bases and 11 bases, with 15 bases remaining between them. The CDR3 spans 13 residues. CDR3 sequence reads: CASSYGTHGGYTF. The CDR3 DNA reads TGTGCCAGCAGTTACGGGACCCACGGTGGATACACCTTC.

This clonotype was detected only a few times. This chain links TRBV20-1 with TRBJ2-7; 10 bases fit TRBD1. V trimming: 0 bases; J trimming: 6 bases; junction bases outside the gene matches: 8. Germline loops: CDR1 DFQATT, CDR2 SNEGSKA (reference sequence). The CDR3 is 15 residues long. The DNA for the CDR3 is TGCAGTGCTAGAGACGGGACAGGGGCCGCCCCCGAGCAGTACTTC. It codes for CSARDGTGAAPEQYF.

Worth noting for this clonotype: Since no conserved phenylalanine or tryptophan closes the CDR3, a read error is the likely cause. This chain uses TRBV5-4 with TRBJ2-7, with D tentatively TRBD2 (6 bases). Trimming pared 4 bases from V and 2 bases from J, leaving 25 bases between. This CDR3 is built from 18 residues. Germline CDR1 reads SGHNT; CDR2 reads YYREEE (reference sequence). CDR3 DNA: TGTGCCAGCAGCCCGGGTGGCGGGACCTTATCTCCGCCCTACGAGCAGTACTAC. Translation: CASSPGGGTLSPPYEQYY.

The V and J genes are TRBV11-1 and TRBJ2-5; 7 bases are a match to TRBD2. From germline, CDR1 is SGHAT and CDR2 FQDESV (reference sequence). This CDR3 is 17 amino acids long. After removal of 11 bases from V and 3 bases from J, the junction contained 21 bases not matched to a gene. DNA of the CDR3: TGTGCCTGGAGTACCCCGGCGAGGCTAGCGGCGGAAGAGACCCAGTACTTC. It yields the protein CAWSTPARLAAEETQYF.

The rearrangement uses TRBV7-2 and TRBJ2-7, with 7 bases lining up with TRBD1. The V and J ends lost 1 base and 2 bases, in that order; junction bases with no gene match: 8. Germline-derived CDR1 and CDR2 are SGHTA and FQGNSA. This CDR3 comprises 16 residues. The CDR3 region is CASSLDGWTGTYEQYF. In DNA form, the CDR3 reads TGTGCCAGCAGCTTAGACGGGTGGACAGGCACCTACGAGCAGTACTTC.

This clonotype was seen ten or more times. The V and J genes are TRBV7-8 and TRBJ2-7, with D maybe TRBD2 (6 bases). Germline lookup yields CDR1 SGHVS and CDR2 FQNEAQ. This CDR3 is 17 amino acids long. Trimming pared 5 bases from V and 3 bases from J, leaving 23 bases between. In nucleotides, the CDR3 is TGTGCCAGCAGCGACCCCGAAGCGGGCTTCCGATTCTACGAGCAGTACTTC. Its translation is CASSDPEAGFRFYEQYF. The full variable domain, in which reference TRBV7-8 and TRBJ2-7 provide the parts outside the CDR3, is GAGVSQSPRYKVAKRGQDVALRCDPISGHVSLFWYQQALGQGPEFLTYFQNEAQLDKSGLPSDRFFAERPEGSVSTLKIQRTQQEDSAVYLCASSDPEAGFRFYEQYFGPGTRLTVT.

The sample holds many counts of this clonotype. The chain joins TRBV9 to TRBJ1-5; no clear D. This CDR3 has 15 amino acids. CDR1 SGDLS and CDR2 YYNGEE come from the germline V gene. V was trimmed by 0 bases and J by 3 bases, leaving 10 bases between them. Here the CDR3 reads CASSVEAGFNQPQHF. The DNA of the CDR3 is TGTGCCAGCAGCGTAGAGGCAGGTTTCAATCAGCCCCAGCATTTT.

A few counts support this clonotype. A read error may explain this, as a much larger clone is one base away. This chain connects TRBV11-2 to TRBJ2-7; D might be TRBD1 or TRBD2, each matching 6 bases. The V and J ends lost 5 bases and 3 bases respectively, with 17 bases between them. Per the germline V gene, CDR1 is SGHAT and CDR2 is FQNNGV. This CDR3 has 15 residues. CDR3 region: CASSLGGGCDYEQYF. DNA of the CDR3: TGTGCCAGCAGCCTAGGAGGGGGATGTGACTACGAGCAGTACTTC.

The count of this clonotype is one. The V call is TRBV10-3, the J call TRBJ2-7, with TRBD2 matching over 11 bases. There are 15 residues in the CDR3. Per germline, CDR1 ENHRY and CDR2 SYGVKD. Trimming removed 10 bases from V and 4 bases from J; junction bases left unmatched: 12. The CDR3 nucleotides read TGTGCCACAAATACCGGGACTAGCGGAAGTTACGAGCAGTACTTC. Its translation: CATNTGTSGSYEQYF.

This rearrangement joins TRBV5-1 to TRBJ2-7; 8 nucleotides match TRBD1. The CDR3 sequence is 15 residues long. Germline CDR1 reads SGHRS; CDR2 reads YFSETQ. Trimming at V came to 0 bases and at J to 1 base, leaving 3 bases not matched to a gene. As DNA, the CDR3 is TGCGCCAGCAGCTTGGGGGACAGGACGTCCTACGAGCAGTACTTC. Encoded protein: CASSLGDRTSYEQYF.

This clonotype came up many times. The chain links TRBV12-3 or TRBV12-4 to TRBJ2-2; D is unresolved. V gave up 2 bases and J gave up 6 bases, with 4 bases separating them. The CDR3 totals 12 residues. The CDR3 here is CASSLFSGELFF. CDR3 nucleotides: TGTGCCAGCAGTTTATTTTCCGGGGAGCTGTTTTTT.

This clonotype turned up a few times. This chain uses TRBV20-1 with TRBJ2-7, with 7 bases matching TRBD2. This CDR3 has 13 amino acids. The V gene end was trimmed by 3 bases and the J gene end by 3 bases; junction bases not matched to a gene: 5. CDR1 is DFQATT, CDR2 SNEGSKA, per germline (reference sequence). The CDR3 nucleotides are TGCAGTGCTAGTGTGACTAGCAACTACGAGCAGTACTTC. Translating it yields CSASVTSNYEQYF.

As concerns this clonotype: A junction end diverges from the germline sequence, so it may reflect a read error. V and J are TRBV10-3 and TRBJ2-2; D may be TRBD1 (6 bases). This CDR3 contains 16 residues. Germline V gene data show CDR1 as ENHRY and CDR2 as SYGVKD. CDR3 loop: CASSSPDRWNTGELFF. The CDR3 region has the DNA TGTGCCAGCAGTTCCCCCGACAGGTGGAACACCGGGGAGCTGTTTTTT.

V and J are TRBV20-1 and TRBJ2-7, with a tentative D call TRBD2 (5 bases). Germline CDR1 DFQATT, CDR2 SNEGSKA (reference sequence). CDR3 length equals 14 residues. With 6 bases removed from V and 4 bases from J, the gap between germline ends came to 19 bases. The CDR3 sequence is CSASSPPGLYEQYF. CDR3 sequence (DNA): TGCAGTGCCAGCTCACCGCCAGGACTTTACGAGCAGTACTTC.

On this clonotype itself: One end of the junction is discordant with germline, which a read error may explain. The chain recombines TRBV10-2 with TRBJ1-4, with a weak D call TRBD1 (5 bases). The CDR3 is made up of 17 amino acids. Germline V gene lookup returns CDR1 WSHSY and CDR2 SAAADI. The CDR3 DNA reads as TGCGCTAGCAGTGAGCCGAGGGGCAGGCGAACTAATGAAAAACTGTTTTTT. Translated, it gives CASSEPRGRRTNEKLFF.

The V call is TRBV5-1, the J call TRBJ1-4; D remains ambiguous. The V gene lost 5 bases and the J gene lost 6 bases, with 11 bases spanning the gap. Germline CDR1 and CDR2: SGHRS and YFSETQ. This CDR3 comprises 13 residues. The CDR3 here is CASSPRGHEKLFF. The CDR3 DNA sequence: TGCGCCAGCAGTCCTCGTGGGCATGAAAAACTGTTTTTT. Looking up the rest from reference TRBV5-1 and TRBJ1-4 gives the full variable domain: KAGVTQTPRYLIKTRGQQVTLSCSPISGHRSVSWYQQTPGQGLQFLFEYFSETQRNKGNFPGRFSGRQFSNSRSEMNVSTLELGDSALYLCASSPRGHEKLFFGSGTQLSVL.

In its sample, this clonotype was seen once. The chain carries TRBV25-1 and TRBJ2-6, with TRBD1 as a possible D gene (5 bases). Germline loops: CDR1 MGHDK, CDR2 SYGVNS. Trimming took off 3 bases at V and 1 base at J, with 10 bases between the two ends. The CDR3 runs 16 residues. This CDR3 is CASSDYRNSGANVLTF. The DNA for the CDR3 is TGTGCCAGCAGTGACTACAGGAATTCTGGGGCCAACGTCCTGACTTTC.

This clonotype was found a few times. The chain employs TRBV12-3 or TRBV12-4 and TRBJ1-2; TRBD1 matches 7 bases. The CDR3 sequence is 14 residues long. The ends lost 6 bases at V and 7 bases at J; junction bases unmatched: 11. The CDR3 DNA reads as TGTGCCAGCAGCCCCGGCGTACAGGGGTCTGGCTACACCTTC. Its translation: CASSPGVQGSGYTF.

V is TRBV6-1 and J is TRBJ1-4; 12 nucleotides agree with TRBD1. The CDR3 covers 15 residues. Trimming cost V 6 bases and J 7 bases; bases outside gene matches: 6. The germline V gene encodes CDR1 MNHNS and CDR2 SASEGT. CDR3 protein: CASRGQGATFEKLFF. Here the CDR3 DNA reads TGTGCCAGCAGGGGACAGGGGGCGACTTTTGAAAAACTGTTTTTT.

This clonotype showed up many times. This chain connects TRBV2 to TRBJ1-2; D call uncertain. The CDR3 has 12 amino acids. The germline V and J ends were trimmed by 3 bases and 7 bases, with 9 bases remaining between them. The germline gives CDR1 SNHLY, CDR2 FYNNEI. Here the CDR3 DNA reads TGTGCCAGCAGTGACCCTGCGAGTGGCTACACCTTC. It is translated as CASSDPASGYTF.